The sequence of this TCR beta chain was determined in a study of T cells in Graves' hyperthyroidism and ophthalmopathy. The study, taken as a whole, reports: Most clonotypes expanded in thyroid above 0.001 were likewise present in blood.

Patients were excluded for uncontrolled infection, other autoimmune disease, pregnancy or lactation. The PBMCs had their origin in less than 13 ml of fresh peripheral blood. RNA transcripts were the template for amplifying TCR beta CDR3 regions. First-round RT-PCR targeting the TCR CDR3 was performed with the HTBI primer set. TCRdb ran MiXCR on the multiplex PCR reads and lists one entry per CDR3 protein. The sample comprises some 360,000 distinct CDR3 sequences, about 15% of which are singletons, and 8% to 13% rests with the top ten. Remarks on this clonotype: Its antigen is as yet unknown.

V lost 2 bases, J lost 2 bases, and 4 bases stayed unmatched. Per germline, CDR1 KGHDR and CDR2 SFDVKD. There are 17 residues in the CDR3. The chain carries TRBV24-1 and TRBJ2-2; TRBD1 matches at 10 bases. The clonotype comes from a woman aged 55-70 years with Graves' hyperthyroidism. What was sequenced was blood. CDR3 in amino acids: CATSDSDRGINTGELFF. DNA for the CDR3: TGTGCCACCAGTGATTCGGACAGGGGGATTAACACCGGGGAGCTGTTTTTT.